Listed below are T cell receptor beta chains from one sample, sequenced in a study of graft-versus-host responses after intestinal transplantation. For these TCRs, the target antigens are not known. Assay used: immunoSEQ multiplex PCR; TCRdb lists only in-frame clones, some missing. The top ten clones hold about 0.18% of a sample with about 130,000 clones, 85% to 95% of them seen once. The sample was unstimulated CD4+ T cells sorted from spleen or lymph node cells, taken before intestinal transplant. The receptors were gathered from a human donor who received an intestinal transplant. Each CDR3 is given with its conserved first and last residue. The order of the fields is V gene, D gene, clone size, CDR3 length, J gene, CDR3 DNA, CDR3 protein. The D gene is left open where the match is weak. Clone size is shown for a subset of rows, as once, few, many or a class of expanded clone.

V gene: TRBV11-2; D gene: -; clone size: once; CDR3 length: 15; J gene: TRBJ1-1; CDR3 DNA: TGTGCCAGCAGCCCGATCCGGGGGGCTAACCCTGAAGCTTTCTTT; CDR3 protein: CASSPIRGANPEAFF
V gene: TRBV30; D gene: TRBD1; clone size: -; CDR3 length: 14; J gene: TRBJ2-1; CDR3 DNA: TGTGCCTGGGACAGGGGATGGGTAGAAAATGAGCAGTTCTTC; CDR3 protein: CAWDRGWVENEQFF
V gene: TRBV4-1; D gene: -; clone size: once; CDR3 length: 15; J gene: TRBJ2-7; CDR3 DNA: TGCGCCAGCAGCCCCTATCCCCCGGGCGACTACGAGCAGTACTTC; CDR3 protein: CASSPYPPGDYEQYF
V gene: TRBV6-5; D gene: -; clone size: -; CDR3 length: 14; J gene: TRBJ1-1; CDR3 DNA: TGTGCCAGCAGTTACACCAGCATGAACACTGAAGCTTTCTTT; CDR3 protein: CASSYTSMNTEAFF
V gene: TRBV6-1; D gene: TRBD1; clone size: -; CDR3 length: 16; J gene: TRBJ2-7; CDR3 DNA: TGTGCCAGCAGTGATCCCGGACAGGGGGCCTCCTACGAGCAGTACTTC; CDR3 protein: CASSDPGQGASYEQYF
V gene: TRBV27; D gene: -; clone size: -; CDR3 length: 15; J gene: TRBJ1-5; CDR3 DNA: TGTGCCAGCAGTTTATCAGGGATGGGCAATCAGCCCCAGCATTTT; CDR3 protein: CASSLSGMGNQPQHF
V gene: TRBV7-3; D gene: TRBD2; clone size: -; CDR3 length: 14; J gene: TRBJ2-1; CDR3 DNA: TGTGCCAGCAGCTTAGCGGGAGGGCTCAATGAGCAGTTCTTC; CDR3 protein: CASSLAGGLNEQFF
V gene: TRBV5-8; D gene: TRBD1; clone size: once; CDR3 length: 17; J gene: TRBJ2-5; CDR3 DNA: TGTGCCAGCAGCTTGGCCGGGACAGGGGGCCCGGGGGAGACCCAGTACTTC; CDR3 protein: CASSLAGTGGPGETQYF
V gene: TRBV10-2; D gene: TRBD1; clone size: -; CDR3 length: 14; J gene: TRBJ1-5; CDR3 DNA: TGCGCCAGCAGGACGACAGGGATGAATCAGCCCCAGCATTTT; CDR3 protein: CASRTTGMNQPQHF
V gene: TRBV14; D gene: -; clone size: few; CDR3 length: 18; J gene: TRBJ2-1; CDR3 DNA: TGTGCCAGCAGCCAAGATTGGGGTAGCACGAGCTCCTACAATGAGCAGTTCTTC; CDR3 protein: CASSQDWGSTSSYNEQFF
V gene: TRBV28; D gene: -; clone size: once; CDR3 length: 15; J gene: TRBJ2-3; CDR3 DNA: TGTGCCAGCAGTTTACTAGCAGGGAGCACAGATACGCAGTATTTT; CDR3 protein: CASSLLAGSTDTQYF
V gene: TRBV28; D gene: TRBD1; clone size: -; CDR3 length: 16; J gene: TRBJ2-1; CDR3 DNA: TGTGCCAGCAGTCTAATGGGACAGGGGTTAAACAATGAGCAGTTCTTC; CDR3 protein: CASSLMGQGLNNEQFF
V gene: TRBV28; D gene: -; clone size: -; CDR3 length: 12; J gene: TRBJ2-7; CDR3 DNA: TGTGCTTCCCGCCTGAGCTCCTACGAGCAGTACTTC; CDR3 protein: CASRLSSYEQYF
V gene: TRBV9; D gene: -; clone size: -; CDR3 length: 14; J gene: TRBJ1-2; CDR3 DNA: TGTGCCAGCAGCCTACGGACGTCTCTGGGAGACTACACCTTC; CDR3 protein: CASSLRTSLGDYTF
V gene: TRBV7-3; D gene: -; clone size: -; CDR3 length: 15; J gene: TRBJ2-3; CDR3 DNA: TGTGCCAGCAGCTCCCAGTCCGGAAGCACAGATACGCAGTATTTT; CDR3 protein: CASSSQSGSTDTQYF
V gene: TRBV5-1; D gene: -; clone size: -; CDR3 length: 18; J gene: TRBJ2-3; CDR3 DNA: TGCGCCAGCAGCTTCATCAGGGGGAGGGATTTCTACACAGATACGCAGTATTTT; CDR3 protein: CASSFIRGRDFYTDTQYF
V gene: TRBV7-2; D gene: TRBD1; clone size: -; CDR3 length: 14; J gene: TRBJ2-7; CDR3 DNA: TGTGCCAGCAGCTTCGACAGGGGGCGAAACGAGCAGTACTTC; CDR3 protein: CASSFDRGRNEQYF
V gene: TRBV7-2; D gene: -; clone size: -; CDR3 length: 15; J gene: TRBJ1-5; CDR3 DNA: TGTGCCAGCAGCTTAGAAGGCGAGGCCAATCAGCCCCAGCATTTT; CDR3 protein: CASSLEGEANQPQHF
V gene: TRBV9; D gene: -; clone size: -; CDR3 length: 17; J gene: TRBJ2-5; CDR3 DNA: TGTGCCAGCAGCGTAGCCGGTCAGGGCGGAATGATGGAGACCCAGTACTTC; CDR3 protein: CASSVAGQGGMMETQYF
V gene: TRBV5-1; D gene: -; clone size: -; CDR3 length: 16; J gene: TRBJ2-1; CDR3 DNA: TGCGCCAGCAGCTTGGTTGGGGGAGTAGAATACAATGAGCAGTTCTTC; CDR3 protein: CASSLVGGVEYNEQFF
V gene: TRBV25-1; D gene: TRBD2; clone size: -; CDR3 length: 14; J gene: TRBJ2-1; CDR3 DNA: TGTGCCAGCAGTTTGCCTAGCGGGGGTCCTAAGCAGTTCTTC; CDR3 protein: CASSLPSGGPKQFF
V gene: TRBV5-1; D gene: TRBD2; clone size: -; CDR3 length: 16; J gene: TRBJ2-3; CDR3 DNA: TGCGCCAGCAGCTTTAGCGGGAGATTGAGTACAGATACGCAGTATTTT; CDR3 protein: CASSFSGRLSTDTQYF
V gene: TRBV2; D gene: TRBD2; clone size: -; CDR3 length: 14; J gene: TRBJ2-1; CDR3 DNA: TGTGCCAGCAGTGTAAGCGGGATTGGGAATGAGCAGTTCTTC; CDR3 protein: CASSVSGIGNEQFF
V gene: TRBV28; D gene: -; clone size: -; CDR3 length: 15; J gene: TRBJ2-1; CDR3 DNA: TGTGCCAGCAGTTTATCCTCCCCCCCCTACAATGAGCAGTTCTTC; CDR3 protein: CASSLSSPPYNEQFF
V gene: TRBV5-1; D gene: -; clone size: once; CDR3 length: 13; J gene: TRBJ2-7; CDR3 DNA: TGCGCCAGCAGCGTTAGCGGAGCCTACGAGCAGTACTTC; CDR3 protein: CASSVSGAYEQYF
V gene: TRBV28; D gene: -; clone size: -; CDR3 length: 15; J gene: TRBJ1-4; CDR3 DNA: TGTGCCAGCAGTCTCGTCGGGACCGCGGGTGAAAAACTGTTTTTT; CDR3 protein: CASSLVGTAGEKLFF
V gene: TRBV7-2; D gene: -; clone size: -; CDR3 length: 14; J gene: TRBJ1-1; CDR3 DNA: TGTGCCAGCAACTCACAGGGAAGAAACACTGAAGCTTTCTTT; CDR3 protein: CASNSQGRNTEAFF
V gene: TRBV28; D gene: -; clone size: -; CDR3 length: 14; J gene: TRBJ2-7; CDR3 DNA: TGTGCCAGCAGGGCCCAGGGATATACCTACGAGCAGTACTTC; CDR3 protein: CASRAQGYTYEQYF